This record covers a single T cell receptor beta chain. This record comes from a study of blood T cell repertoires in COVID-19. As originally analysed: Reference gene primer amplification gave estimated nucleated cell counts. The repertoire was sequenced with immunoSEQ multiplex PCR; TCRdb's copy has only in-frame clones and lacks some. V, J and clone size derive from that table, while D and trimming were established from the DNA sequence. The sample lists under 300,000 clones, approximately 85% occurring once. The ends were cut back, 6 bases at V and 8 bases at J, with 22 bases in the middle. The CDR3 totals 15 residues. The germline CDR1 and CDR2 sequences are MNHEY and SVGAGI.

The source is a woman aged 25-40 years who had recovered from COVID-19. Sequencing used PBMCs or T cells enriched from blood (not recorded which). The chain combines TRBV6-5 with TRBJ1-2; D may be TRBD1 (6 bases). CDR3 amino acids: CASSLIPTGLTGYTF. Here the CDR3 DNA reads TGTGCCAGCAGCCTAATCCCGACAGGTCTTACGGGCTACACCTTC.